These 5 T cell receptor beta chains were sequenced from one sample in a study of shared T cell receptors in the human thymus (dated by TCRdb to the early 2020s). The library was generated by the immunoSEQ multiplex PCR assay. In its TCRdb copy, this immuneACCESS table keeps in-frame sequences only and misses some clones. Where compared with another copy, unresolved V genes explain less than half of these, and the others have no known cause. The sample table contains some 700,000 clones; only one count was recorded for roughly 90% of them. The ten largest clones take up about 0.01% of the sample. This same sample was also taken into another study, of human thymus T cells.

The source material was thymocytes. These receptors were taken from a boy in the first two years of life with a congenital heart defect. Donor details come from another sample of the same person, matched by shared clones.

The V call is TRBV28, the J call TRBJ2-7; tentative D call: TRBD1 (6 bases). V shed 7 bases and J shed 2 bases, with 15 bases lying between them. The V gene's germline CDR1 is MDHEN and CDR2 SYDVKM. The CDR3 consists of 14 residues. CDR3: CASKRGKDPYEQYF. CDR3 coding DNA: TGTGCCAGCAAAAGGGGGAAGGATCCCTACGAGCAGTACTTC. Full variable domain (remainder filled in from reference TRBV28 and TRBJ2-7): DVKVTQSSRYLVKRTGEKVFLECVQDMDHENMFWYRQDPGLGLRLIYFSYDVKMKEKGDIPEGYSVSREKKERFSLILESASTNQTSMYLCASKRGKDPYEQYFGPGTRLTVT.

The chain combines TRBV2 with TRBJ2-4; 9 positions agree with TRBD1. This CDR3 is built from 16 residues. Germline trimming cut 6 bases from V and 2 bases from J; bases unmatched to any gene: 8. Germline V gene sequence: CDR1 SNHLY, CDR2 FYNNEI. The CDR3 is CASRLRDRVSKNIQYF. The CDR3 DNA reads TGTGCCAGCAGGCTCCGGGACAGGGTATCCAAAAACATTCAGTACTTC.

V gene TRBV7-2 combines with J gene TRBJ2-7; 9 bases fit TRBD2. Germline V gene data show CDR1 as SGHTA and CDR2 as FQGNSA. This CDR3 contains 15 residues. J gave up 4 bases and V 1 base, and 5 bases lay outside the gene matches. The CDR3 region has the DNA TGTGCCAGCAGCTTAGGGTCTAGCGGGACTTACGAGCAGTACTTC. Protein product: CASSLGSSGTYEQYF.

This chain connects TRBV5-1 to TRBJ2-3, with TRBD2 as a possible D gene (5 bases). V gave up 4 bases and J gave up 0 bases, with 18 bases separating them. CDR1 is SGHRS and CDR2 is YFSETQ in the germline V gene. The CDR3 totals 17 residues. The DNA for the CDR3 is TGCGCCAGCAGCCCACTACCCAGCGGCTATAGCACAGATACGCAGTATTTT. It is translated as CASSPLPSGYSTDTQYF.

Here the CDR3 reads CASSQVPWAGGTDTQYF. The CDR3 nucleotides read TGTGCCAGCTCACAAGTCCCCTGGGCGGGAGGGACAGATACGCAGTATTTT. This chain links TRBV18 with TRBJ2-3, with 9 bases aligning to TRBD2. This CDR3 comprises 17 residues. The V gene's germline CDR1 is KGHSH and CDR2 LQKENI. J was trimmed by 3 bases and V by 4 bases; bases with no gene match: 11. The whole variable domain, filled in from reference TRBV18 and TRBJ2-3, reads NAGVMQNPRHLVRRRGQEARLRCSPMKGHSHVYWYRQLPEEGLKFMVYLQKENIIDESGMPKERFSAEFPKEGPSILRIQQVVRGDSAAYFCASSQVPWAGGTDTQYFGPGTRLTVL.